These 25 T cell receptor beta chains were sequenced from one sample in a study of cytomegalovirus exposure and HLA in healthy donors. In the PCR, 60 Vbeta and 13 Jbeta primers were used. The protocol was immunoSEQ multiplex PCR, while the TCRdb copy is restricted to in-frame clones and leaves out a portion. In the table there are approximately 170,000 clones, around 75% of which are singletons. Sequencing was carried out using PBMCs. The receptors here all came from a male donor in good health and CMV-seronegative.

This clone was detected only once. V usage is TRBV5-4 and J usage is TRBJ2-3; 8 bases align to TRBD2. J lost 6 bases, V lost 0 bases, and 3 bases had no gene match. Germline CDR1 reads SGHNT; CDR2 reads YYREEE (reference sequence). CDR3 length: 14 residues. CDR3 in DNA: TGTGCCAGCAGCTTGGTGGTAGCGGGGGATACGCAGTATTTT. Protein sequence: CASSLVVAGDTQYF.

This clone was observed once. The genes are TRBV27 and TRBJ2-7; 7 positions match TRBD1. The V gene end was trimmed by 8 bases and the J gene end by 2 bases; junction bases not matched to a gene: 12. This CDR3 contains 15 residues. Per the germline V gene, CDR1 is MNHEY and CDR2 is SMNVEV (reference sequence). The CDR3 region is CASATPDRPPYEQYF. The DNA of the CDR3 is TGTGCCAGCGCGACCCCGGACAGGCCCCCCTACGAGCAGTACTTC.

The chain uses TRBV5-4 and TRBJ2-1; D gene ambiguous. Looked up from germline, CDR1 is SGHNT and CDR2 is YYREEE (reference sequence). Trimming stripped 6 bases from V and 6 bases from J, with 13 bases between. There are 13 residues in the CDR3. The CDR3 DNA is TGTGCCAGCAAAATAGCTGCGTTCAATGAGCAGTTCTTC. It encodes CASKIAAFNEQFF.

This rearrangement joins TRBV5-6 to TRBJ1-1, with unresolved D. V lost 1 base, J lost 4 bases, and 11 bases lay in between. CDR3 length equals 14 residues. Per germline, CDR1 SGHDT and CDR2 YYEEEE. CDR3 protein: CASSLIVAGTEAFF. Written as DNA, the CDR3 is TGTGCCAGCAGCTTGATCGTGGCAGGCACTGAAGCTTTCTTT.

This clone has only one observation. The chain is built from TRBV5-1 and TRBJ2-3, with 12 bases identical to TRBD1. The CDR3 length is 17 residues. Germline V gives CDR1 SGHRS, CDR2 YFSETQ. Trimming removed 7 bases from V and 5 bases from J; junction bases left unmatched: 14. CDR3 DNA: TGCGCCAGCGAAACCGGGACAGGGGGCCCTCAGAGAGATACGCAGTATTTT. This translates into CASETGTGGPQRDTQYF. Looking up the rest from reference TRBV5-1 and TRBJ2-3 gives the full variable domain: KAGVTQTPRYLIKTRGQQVTLSCSPISGHRSVSWYQQTPGQGLQFLFEYFSETQRNKGNFPGRFSGRQFSNSRSEMNVSTLELGDSALYLCASETGTGGPQRDTQYFGPGTRLTVL.

The chain joins TRBV6-1 to TRBJ1-3; D unclear. V lost 4 bases and J lost 1, with 5 bases in between. The CDR3 loop spans 13 amino acids. Per germline, CDR1 MNHNS and CDR2 SASEGT. Written as DNA, the CDR3 is TGTGCCAGCAGTGTACAATCTGGAAACACCATATATTTT. This codes for CASSVQSGNTIYF.

The chain links TRBV9 to TRBJ1-2, with TRBD1 identical over 7 bases. CDR3 size: 14 residues. The junction had 4 bases not matched to a gene; V was cut back by 3 bases and J by 2 bases. The germline CDR1 and CDR2 sequences are SGDLS and YYNGEE. The CDR3 bases are TGTGCCAGCAGCGCGACGACAGGGAACTATGGCTACACCTTC. Protein sequence: CASSATTGNYGYTF.

This chain uses TRBV6-6 with TRBJ1-5; 9 bases agree with TRBD1. Trimming took 5 bases from V and 4 from J; bases not matched to a gene: 9. The CDR3 spans 16 residues. Germline values: CDR1 MNHNY, CDR2 SVGAGI (reference sequence). The CDR3 nucleotides read TGTGCCAGCAGTCTGGGACAGGGTAAATCAAATCAGCCCCAGCATTTT. This codes for CASSLGQGKSNQPQHF.

This clone is a singleton in its sample. The rearrangement joins TRBV12-5 to TRBJ1-1; 7 bases agree with TRBD1. This CDR3 is built from 13 residues. V lost 1 base and J lost 7; bases outside the gene matches: 3. CDR1 and CDR2 from the germline V gene are LGHNT and FRNRAP. The CDR3 DNA follows: TGTGCTAGTGGTTTGGGGGGACAGAGTGAAGCTTTCTTT. This encodes CASGLGGQSEAFF.

V is TRBV11-2 and J is TRBJ2-3; TRBD1 agrees at 10 bases. From germline, CDR1 is SGHAT and CDR2 FQNNGV. The junction had 11 bases not matched to a gene; V was cut back by 5 bases and J by 6 bases. The CDR3 consists of 16 residues. The CDR3 DNA sequence: TGTGCCAGCAGCAGAAGACGGGACAGGGGCGGCGATACGCAGTATTTT. Translating gives CASSRRRDRGGDTQYF.

The chain is built from TRBV23-1 and TRBJ2-5; the D gene is possibly TRBD1 (5 bases). TRBV23-1 is an ORF; its function is uncertain. The length of the CDR3 is 14 residues. Trimming shortened V by 7 bases and J by 2 bases, and 14 bases separated the two germline ends. Here the CDR3 DNA reads TGCGCCAGCATCCCGACAGAAAGTCAAGAGACCCAGTACTTC. It encodes CASIPTESQETQYF.

This clone came up a few times. V and J are TRBV6-5 and TRBJ1-3, with a weak D call TRBD1 (5 bases). The CDR3 has 15 amino acids. Germline V CDR1 and CDR2: MNHEY, SVGAGI. Trimming cost V 4 bases and J 1 base, with 11 bases left between them. In DNA form, the CDR3 reads TGTGCCAGCAGTTCCCCGACAGATTCTGGAAACACCATATATTTT. Its translation is CASSSPTDSGNTIYF.

The chain couples TRBV30 to TRBJ2-3, with a weak D call TRBD2 (5 bases). Trimming took off 2 bases at V and 3 bases at J, with 12 bases between the two ends. Germline V gene lookup returns CDR1 GTSNPN and CDR2 SVGIG (reference sequence). This CDR3 region has 14 residues. The CDR3 bases are TGTGCCTGGAGTTTCGAGGGTGGGACAGATACGCAGTATTTT. This codes for CAWSFEGGTDTQYF.

The rearrangement links TRBV2 to TRBJ2-1; TRBD2 agrees at 8 bases. The V segment lost 7 bases and the J segment 4 bases; nucleotides outside the gene matches: 6. Germline V gene sequence: CDR1 SNHLY, CDR2 FYNNEI. This CDR3 is built from 14 residues. In DNA, the CDR3 is TGTGCCAGCACTCCAGCGGGGGCATACAATGAGCAGTTCTTC. Translated: CASTPAGAYNEQFF.

V is TRBV27 and J is TRBJ2-3; TRBD1 matches 7 bases. CDR1 is MNHEY and CDR2 is SMNVEV in the germline V gene (reference sequence). Losses at the gene ends were 7 bases for V and 6 bases for J; bases not matched to a gene: 13. The CDR3 contains 15 residues. The CDR3 DNA reads TGTGCCAGCACCCTCCGTAGGGGGCGATCTGATACGCAGTATTTT. Encoded protein: CASTLRRGRSDTQYF.

The gene calls are TRBV6-5 and TRBJ1-2; 8 nucleotides match TRBD1. Germline values: CDR1 MNHEY, CDR2 SVGAGI. The CDR3 has 15 residues. With 6 bases clipped from V and 4 bases from J, the junction kept 10 bases outside the gene matches. The CDR3 DNA reads as TGTGCCAGCAGGTATCGACAGGGGACAAGCTATGGCTACACCTTC. Its protein product is CASRYRQGTSYGYTF.

V and J are TRBV9 and TRBJ1-1; 7 bases are shared with TRBD1. CDR3 length: 15 amino acids. Trimming removed 0 bases from V and 6 bases from J; junction bases left unmatched: 8. The germline gives CDR1 SGDLS, CDR2 YYNGEE. This CDR3 reads CASSVDRTGGAEAFF. DNA of the CDR3: TGTGCCAGCAGCGTAGATCGGACAGGAGGGGCTGAAGCTTTCTTT.

A word on this clone: The same CDR3 also results from other DNA sequences found in this sample. This chain links TRBV12-5 with TRBJ1-5, with 7 bases matching TRBD1. Germline CDR1 and CDR2: LGHNT and FRNRAP. Losses at the gene ends were 5 bases for V and 9 bases for J; bases not matched to a gene: 13. There are 15 residues in the CDR3. This CDR3 reads CASGLGDRLSGPQHF. CDR3 nucleotides: TGTGCTAGTGGTCTGGGGGACAGACTCTCGGGGCCCCAGCATTTT.

The V call is TRBV10-3, the J call TRBJ2-5; D gene unclear. Deletions cut 8 bases from V and 4 bases from J, with 8 bases between. The CDR3 is 11 residues long. Germline CDR1 and CDR2: ENHRY and SYGVKD. CDR3 coding DNA: TGTGCCATCGGCGGTGGAGAGACCCAGTACTTC. This gives the protein CAIGGGETQYF.

The chain has TRBV6-4 and TRBJ1-4; D is unresolved. The CDR3 has 21 residues. V lost 2 bases and J lost 1, with 26 bases in between. CDR1 is MRHNA and CDR2 is SNTAGT in the germline V gene. CDR3 nucleotides: TGTGCCAGCAGTGACCTCGGAGTGGGTACGCGGGGTTGGAAAACTAATGAAAAACTGTTTTTT. It codes for CASSDLGVGTRGWKTNEKLFF.

V gene TRBV27 combines with J gene TRBJ2-5, with unresolved D. In germline, CDR1 is MNHEY, CDR2 SMNVEV (reference sequence). The CDR3 is made up of 16 amino acids. V shed 1 base and J shed 4 bases, with 16 bases lying between them. CDR3 sequence: CASSLLSPNGAETQYF. CDR3 sequence (DNA): TGTGCCAGCAGTTTATTATCCCCGAATGGAGCAGAGACCCAGTACTTC.

The chain has TRBV19 and TRBJ2-1; D is possibly TRBD1 (5 bases). Germline assignment: CDR1 LNHDA and CDR2 SQIVND (reference sequence). This CDR3 comprises 15 residues. V was clipped by 6 bases and J by 0 bases, with 12 bases between them. DNA of the CDR3: TGTGCCAGTAGCACCACAGGTTTCTCCTACAATGAGCAGTTCTTC. The encoded protein is CASSTTGFSYNEQFF. The complete variable domain, with remaining parts taken from reference TRBV19 and TRBJ2-1, reads DGGITQSPKYLFRKEGQNVTLSCEQNLNHDAMYWYRQDPGQGLRLIYYSQIVNDFQKGDIAEGYSVSREKKESFPLTVTSAQKNPTAFYLCASSTTGFSYNEQFFGPGTRLTVL.

This clone has a count of ten or more. The J gene is TRBJ2-1, the V gene TRBV4-1; possibly TRBD1 for D (6 bases). Between the trimmed V and J ends, which lost 2 bases and 6 bases, there was a span of 14 bases. Germline CDR1 and CDR2: MGHRA and YSYEKL. The CDR3 contains 15 residues. CDR3 DNA: TGCGCCAGCAGCCAACCCAGACAGGAATCCAATGAGCAGTTCTTC. Translation: CASSQPRQESNEQFF.

The chain carries TRBV4-1 and TRBJ2-5; D ambiguous. The V end lost 1 base, the J end lost 1 base, and 7 bases lay between the germline ends. The CDR3 has 14 residues. In germline, CDR1 is MGHRA, CDR2 YSYEKL. In nucleotides, the CDR3 is TGCGCCAGCAGCCAAGCCGAGCTCCAAGAGACCCAGTACTTC. This sequence encodes CASSQAELQETQYF.

The gene calls are TRBV5-1 and TRBJ2-5; 7 bases fit TRBD1. The DNA end favors TRBJ2-7, so the J call may be wrong. The CDR3 contains 14 residues. CDR1 SGHRS and CDR2 YFSETQ come from the germline V gene. The CDR3 nucleotides are TGCGCCAGCAGCTCACCAGACAGGGACCGCGAGCAGTACTTC. Amino acid sequence: CASSSPDRDREQYF.